These 18 T cell receptor beta chains share one sample of origin, sequenced in a study of shared clonotypes between healthy human individuals. This table comes from immunoSEQ multiplex PCR, and its TCRdb copy is limited to in-frame clones, with some not included. This table has over a million clones, more than 60% appearing once. The sample was memory CD4+ T cells sorted from blood. Subset meaning: CD45RA-negative fraction. The source of these receptors is a man aged 18 to 30 in good health.

The rearrangement joins TRBV7-2 to TRBJ1-6; 7 nucleotides agree with TRBD1. CDR1 is SGHTA and CDR2 is FQGNSA in the germline V gene. V dropped 5 bases and J dropped 5; count of bases not matched to a gene: 6. This CDR3 has 15 residues. The CDR3 DNA reads as TGTGCCAGCAGCCCCGGGACAGCCAATAATTCACCCCTCCACTTT. Its translation is CASSPGTANNSPLHF.

The chain joins TRBV11-3 to TRBJ2-5; D may correspond to TRBD1 or TRBD2 (5 bases each). The CDR3 is 15 amino acids. V was shortened by 5 bases and J by 2 bases, with 15 bases between the two germline ends. Germline V gives CDR1 SGHNT, CDR2 YENEEA. The CDR3 sequence: CASSPGLGVQETQYF. In nucleotides, the CDR3 is TGTGCCAGCAGCCCCGGGTTGGGGGTTCAAGAGACCCAGTACTTC.

This CDR3 is CAWSRGHFQETQYF. CDR3 DNA sequence: TGTGCCTGGAGCCGGGGACACTTCCAAGAGACCCAGTACTTC. The chain couples TRBV30 to TRBJ2-5; perhaps TRBD1 as D (6 bases). V was cut by 3 bases and J by 1 base, with 12 bases left in between. CDR3 size: 14 residues. Per the germline V gene, CDR1 is GTSNPN and CDR2 is SVGIG (reference sequence). Based on the CDR3 plus reference TRBV30 and TRBJ2-5, the full variable domain is SQTIHQWPATLVQPVGSPLSLECTVEGTSNPNLYWYRQAAGRGLQLLFYSVGIGQISSEVPQNLSASRPQDRQFILSSKKLLLSDSGFYLCAWSRGHFQETQYFGPGTRLLVL.

The chain carries TRBV11-2 and TRBJ1-2; maybe TRBD1 (5 bases). The V end was cut by 0 bases, the J end by 8 bases, with 13 bases between. Germline-derived CDR1 and CDR2 are SGHAT and FQNNGV. This CDR3 region has 14 residues. The CDR3 coding sequence is TGTGCCAGCAGCTTAGACGGGACGGTGGTCGGCTACACCTTC. This translates into CASSLDGTVVGYTF.

The chain carries TRBV7-3 and TRBJ2-1; TRBD1 matches 8 bases. This CDR3 is 13 amino acids long. Germline CDR1 is SGHTA and CDR2 is FQGTGA. With V trimmed by 5 bases and J by 6 bases, 3 bases remained unmatched. CDR3 in amino acids: CASSPGTGNEQFF. For the CDR3, the DNA is TGTGCCAGCAGCCCGGGGACAGGCAATGAGCAGTTCTTC.

This chain uses TRBV7-2 with TRBJ2-1, with TRBD2 matching over 9 bases. CDR1 and CDR2 from the germline V gene are SGHTA and FQGNSA. The length of the CDR3 is 15 residues. Trimming cost V 11 bases and J 7 bases; bases outside gene matches: 15. The CDR3 DNA reads as TGTGCCCAGACCCGGCTAGCGGGAAGAAGGAATGAGCAGTTCTTC. Its protein product is CAQTRLAGRRNEQFF.

This chain joins TRBV27 and TRBJ2-4, with no clear D. V was trimmed by 6 bases and J by 1 base, leaving 7 bases between them. Germline CDR1 reads MNHEY; CDR2 reads SMNVEV (reference sequence). The CDR3 extends over 13 amino acids. The DNA of the CDR3 is TGTGCCAGCAGGCAGAGGGCCAAAAACATTCAGTACTTC. This encodes CASRQRAKNIQYF.

This clone occurred many times. V is TRBV30 and J is TRBJ1-2; 8 bases are a match to TRBD1. Germline trimming cut 4 bases from V and 6 bases from J; bases unmatched to any gene: 7. Per germline, CDR1 GTSNPN and CDR2 SVGIG (reference sequence). The CDR3 is 13 amino acids. CDR3 nucleotides: TGTGCCTGGAACCGCCAGGGGGCCGATGGCTACACCTTC. Translated, it gives CAWNRQGADGYTF.

The V gene is TRBV6-6, the J gene TRBJ2-1, with 8 nucleotides matching TRBD2. The CDR3 loop spans 12 amino acids. Germline CDR1 reads MNHNY; CDR2 reads SVGAGI (reference sequence). V lost 7 bases and J lost 7; bases outside the gene matches: 3. As DNA, the CDR3 is TGTGCCAGCAAAGTAGCGGGGAATGAGCAGTTCTTC. This codes for CASKVAGNEQFF.

In nucleotides, the CDR3 is TGCGCCAGCAGCTTGGTCTCAGGGGGATCTAATTCACCCCTCCACTTT. The encoded protein is CASSLVSGGSNSPLHF. The chain recombines TRBV5-1 with TRBJ1-6, with 7 bases lining up with TRBD1. After removal of 0 bases from V and 6 bases from J, the junction contained 6 bases not matched to a gene. The CDR3 length is 16 residues. In germline, CDR1 is SGHRS, CDR2 YFSETQ.

This chain links TRBV10-3 with TRBJ2-3; 16 positions agree with TRBD2. The CDR3 contains 20 residues. Germline CDR1 reads ENHRY; CDR2 reads SYGVKD. Trimming removed 0 bases from V and 4 bases from J; junction bases left unmatched: 10. As DNA, the CDR3 is TGTGCCATCAGTGAGTCGACTCGGGGGACTAGCGGGAGGGATCCAGATACGCAGTATTTT. Translating it yields CAISESTRGTSGRDPDTQYF.

J is TRBJ1-1 and V is TRBV5-1, with 7 positions matching TRBD1. Trimming cost V 4 bases and J 4 bases; bases outside gene matches: 13. The CDR3 covers 16 residues. The V gene's germline CDR1 is SGHRS and CDR2 YFSETQ. The CDR3 bases are TGCGCCAGCAGCCCCATGCCAGGGGGAGTGGGCACTGAAGCTTTCTTT. Its translation is CASSPMPGGVGTEAFF.

The J gene is TRBJ2-7, the V gene TRBV5-6; unclear D gene. Trimming removed 4 bases at V and 5 bases at J, with 7 bases between. Looked up from germline, CDR1 is SGHDT and CDR2 is YYEEEE. The CDR3 extends over 11 amino acids. DNA for the CDR3: TGTGCCAGCAGCGACCTGGACGAGCAGTACTTC. This codes for CASSDLDEQYF.

The V and J genes are TRBV19 and TRBJ2-5; D is possibly TRBD1 (6 bases). Germline V gives CDR1 LNHDA, CDR2 SQIVND (reference sequence). Trimming removed 4 bases from V and 4 bases from J, with 10 bases in between. This CDR3 contains 13 residues. In DNA, the CDR3 is TGTGCCAGTAGTAAACAGGGTCGAGAGACCCAGTACTTC. Protein product: CASSKQGRETQYF. Full variable domain (rest looked up from reference TRBV19 and TRBJ2-5): DGGITQSPKYLFRKEGQNVTLSCEQNLNHDAMYWYRQDPGQGLRLIYYSQIVNDFQKGDIAEGYSVSREKKESFPLTVTSAQKNPTAFYLCASSKQGRETQYFGPGTRLLVL.

This chain connects TRBV7-9 to TRBJ2-5; 7 positions agree with TRBD2. The CDR3 covers 15 residues. The germline V gene encodes CDR1 SEHNR and CDR2 FQNEAQ (reference sequence). V dropped 1 base and J dropped 1; count of bases not matched to a gene: 3. The CDR3 DNA reads TGTGCCAGCAGCTTAGGTAGCGGGTTCCAAGAGACCCAGTACTTC. This gives the protein CASSLGSGFQETQYF.

Concerning this clone itself: Other DNA sequences in this specimen translate into the identical CDR3. The rearrangement joins TRBV5-5 to TRBJ2-5; 13 bases align to TRBD2. The CDR3 runs 15 residues. V lost 4 bases and J lost 3; bases outside the gene matches: 3. Germline CDR1 is SGHKS and CDR2 is YYEKEE (reference sequence). The CDR3 nucleotides are TGTGCCAGCAGCCTCGGACTAGCGGGAGAAGAGACCCAGTACTTC. It codes for CASSLGLAGEETQYF.

This clone was observed once. The chain recombines TRBV4-2 with TRBJ1-2; D is possibly TRBD1 (5 bases). The CDR3 is made up of 15 amino acids. Germline CDR1 and CDR2: LGHNA and YNFKEQ. V lost 0 bases, J lost 0 bases, and 8 bases lay in between. CDR3 sequence (DNA): TGTGCCAGCAGCCAAGAAACAGGAGCTAACTATGGCTACACCTTC. This codes for CASSQETGANYGYTF.

This chain links TRBV6-4 with TRBJ2-3, with 13 bases aligning to TRBD2. CDR1 and CDR2 from the germline V gene are MRHNA and SNTAGT. The CDR3 runs to 15 residues. J was trimmed by 6 bases and V by 6 bases; bases with no gene match: 6. The DNA for the CDR3 is TGTGCCAGCAGCGTACTAGCGGGGGGGCCGGATACGCAGTATTTT. Translation gives CASSVLAGGPDTQYF.